This TCR beta chain emerged from a study of spatial heterogeneity in lung cancer. Trimming removed 4 bases at V and 9 bases at J, with 8 bases between. The CDR3 contains 11 residues. Germline V gene lookup returns CDR1 MNHEY and CDR2 SVGAGI. This clonotype was picked up a small number of times. Its antigen remains unidentified. This beta chain came through as a stray read in a library set up for alpha chains, and its size says little. Study observations and caveats: Intratumoral expanded alpha and beta TCR counts were found to track tumor mutation counts.

Time point here: sample taken at primary tumor resection. TCRdb reprocessed the 5' RACE reads via MiXCR and lists one record per CDR3 protein. The data show around 1,200 distinct CDR3 sequences, less than 20% seen once. The chain carries TRBV6-5 and TRBJ2-3; maybe TRBD1 (5 bases). This TCR was sampled from a female donor with early-stage non-small cell lung cancer. The specimen was lung tumor tissue, collected at surgery. As DNA, the CDR3 is TGTGCCAGCAGTTCAGGGTACACGCAGTATTTT. This translates into CASSSGYTQYF.